Below, 8 T cell receptor beta chains from the same sample are listed, as sequenced in a study of T-cell memory formation after mild COVID-19. Each CDR3 protein gets one entry after TCRdb re-called the 5' RACE reads with MiXCR. The table shows about 150,000 distinct CDR3 sequences, with roughly a fifth occurring only once. Input material: PBMCs or a T cell subset sorted from them (not recorded which). These receptor sequences come from an adult woman who had mild COVID-19 (a few samples of this study predate the infection). Cell type and time point are not known.

In its sample, this clonotype was seen a few times. The chain combines TRBV19 with TRBJ1-2, with D maybe TRBD1 (5 bases). This CDR3 contains 14 residues. The ends were cut back, 5 bases at V and 2 bases at J, with 12 bases in the middle. The germline V gene encodes CDR1 LNHDA and CDR2 SQIVND (reference sequence). CDR3: CASSPPGGNYGYTF. CDR3 DNA: TGTGCCAGTAGTCCCCCGGGGGGGAACTATGGCTACACCTTC.

The chain has TRBV7-2 and TRBJ2-3; perhaps D is TRBD1 or TRBD2 (5 bases each). With 5 bases removed from V and 5 bases from J, the gap between germline ends came to 17 bases. CDR1 is SGHTA and CDR2 is FQGNSA in the germline V gene. The CDR3 consists of 15 residues. CDR3 sequence (DNA): TGTGCCAGCAGCGGCAACCGGGACCGCAGAGATACGCAGTATTTT. Protein product: CASSGNRDRRDTQYF.

This clonotype was seen only a few times. This chain joins TRBV12-3 or TRBV12-4 and TRBJ2-2; D uncertain. The V and J ends lost 3 bases and 3 bases respectively, with 11 bases between them. The CDR3 runs to 15 residues. The CDR3 region is CASSFERSYTGELFF. The CDR3 DNA reads as TGTGCCAGCAGTTTCGAACGGAGTTACACCGGGGAGCTGTTTTTT.

The CDR3: CASSLGSQSNQPQHF. CDR3 nucleotides: TGTGCCAGCAGCCTGGGCTCTCAGAGCAATCAGCCCCAGCATTTT. This rearrangement joins TRBV4-2 to TRBJ1-5, with no clear D. The CDR3 runs 15 residues. Germline loops: CDR1 LGHNA, CDR2 YNFKEQ. Trimming removed 4 bases from V and 1 base from J, with 11 bases in between.

This clonotype was detected only a few times. The rearrangement joins TRBV12-3 or TRBV12-4 to TRBJ1-6, with a tentative D call TRBD1 (6 bases). The V and J ends lost 6 bases and 9 bases respectively, with 15 bases between them. The length of the CDR3 is 14 residues. CDR3 bases: TGTGCCAGCAGCCGTGGGGGGCACGGTTCACCCCTCCACTTT. Translation: CASSRGGHGSPLHF.

This clonotype appeared a few times. The rearrangement uses TRBV5-1 and TRBJ2-3; tentatively, D is TRBD2 (7 bases). The germline CDR1 and CDR2 sequences are SGHRS and YFSETQ. The CDR3 loop spans 15 amino acids. Trimming shortened V by 4 bases and J by 4 bases, and 16 bases separated the two germline ends. The DNA of the CDR3 is TGCGCCAGCAGCCCAAGAGGGGGGGTGTCAGATACGCAGTATTTT. Translating gives CASSPRGGVSDTQYF.

The chain couples TRBV24-1 to TRBJ2-3, with D possibly being TRBD1 (6 bases). The V gene lost 3 bases and the J gene lost 3 bases, with 15 bases spanning the gap. CDR1 is KGHDR and CDR2 is SFDVKD in the germline V gene. CDR3 length equals 16 residues. Here the CDR3 reads CATSDPQGSSTDTQYF. In DNA form, the CDR3 reads TGTGCCACCAGTGATCCACAGGGATCTTCTACAGATACGCAGTATTTT.

Only a few counts were recorded for this clonotype. The rearrangement uses TRBV5-1 and TRBJ2-5; D may be TRBD1 (5 bases). The V gene lost 5 bases and the J gene lost 9 bases, with 23 bases spanning the gap. Per the germline V gene, CDR1 is SGHRS and CDR2 is YFSETQ. The CDR3 runs 15 residues. In nucleotides, the CDR3 is TGCGCCAGCAGATCCGGACCGACAGTTCAATCGGCCCAGTACTTC. It translates to CASRSGPTVQSAQYF.